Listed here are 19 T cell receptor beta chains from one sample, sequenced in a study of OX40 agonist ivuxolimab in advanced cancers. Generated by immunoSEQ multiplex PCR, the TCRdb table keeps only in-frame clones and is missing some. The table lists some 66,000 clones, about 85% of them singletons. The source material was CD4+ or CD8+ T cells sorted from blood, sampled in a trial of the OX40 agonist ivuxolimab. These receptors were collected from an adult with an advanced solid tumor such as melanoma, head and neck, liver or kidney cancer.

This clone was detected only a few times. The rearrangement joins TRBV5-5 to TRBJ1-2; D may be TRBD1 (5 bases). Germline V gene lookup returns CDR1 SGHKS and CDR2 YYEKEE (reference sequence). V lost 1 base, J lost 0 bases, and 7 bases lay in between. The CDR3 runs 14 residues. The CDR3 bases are TGTGCCAGCAGCTTGACAGGAACTAACTATGGCTACACCTTC. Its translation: CASSLTGTNYGYTF.

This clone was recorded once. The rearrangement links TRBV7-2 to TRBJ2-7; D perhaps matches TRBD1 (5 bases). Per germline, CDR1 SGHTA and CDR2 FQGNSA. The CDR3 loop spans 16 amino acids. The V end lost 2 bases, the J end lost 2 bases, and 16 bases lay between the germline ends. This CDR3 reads CASSLMSETAPYEQYF. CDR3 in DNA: TGTGCCAGCAGCTTAATGTCGGAGACAGCCCCCTACGAGCAGTACTTC.

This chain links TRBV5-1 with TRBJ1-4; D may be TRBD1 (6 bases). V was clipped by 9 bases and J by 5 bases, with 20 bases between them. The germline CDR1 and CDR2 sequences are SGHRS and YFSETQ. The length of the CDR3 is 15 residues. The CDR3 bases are TGCGCCACCAAAAGGGGGGCATTGGAAAATGAAAAACTGTTTTTT. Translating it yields CATKRGALENEKLFF.

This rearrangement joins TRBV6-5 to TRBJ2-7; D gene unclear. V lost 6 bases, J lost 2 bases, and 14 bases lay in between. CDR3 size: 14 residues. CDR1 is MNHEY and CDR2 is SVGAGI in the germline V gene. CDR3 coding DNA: TGTGCCAGCAGCCGCGGAGCTAACCCCTACGAGCAGTACTTC. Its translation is CASSRGANPYEQYF.

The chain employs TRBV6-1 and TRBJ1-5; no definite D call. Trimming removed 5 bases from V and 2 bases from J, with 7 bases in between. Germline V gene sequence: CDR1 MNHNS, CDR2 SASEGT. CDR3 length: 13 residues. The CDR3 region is CASSLTGNQPQHF. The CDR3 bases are TGTGCCAGCAGTCTCACGGGCAATCAGCCCCAGCATTTT.

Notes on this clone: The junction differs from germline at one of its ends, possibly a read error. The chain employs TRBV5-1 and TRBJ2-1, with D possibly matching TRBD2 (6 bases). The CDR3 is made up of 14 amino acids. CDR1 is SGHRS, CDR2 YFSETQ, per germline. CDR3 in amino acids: CASCLGVADNEQFF. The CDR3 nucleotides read TGCGCCAGCTGCTTGGGGGTAGCGGACAATGAGCAGTTCTTC. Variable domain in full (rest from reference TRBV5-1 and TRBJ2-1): KAGVTQTPRYLIKTRGQQVTLSCSPISGHRSVSWYQQTPGQGLQFLFEYFSETQRNKGNFPGRFSGRQFSNSRSEMNVSTLELGDSALYLCASCLGVADNEQFFGPGTRLTVL.

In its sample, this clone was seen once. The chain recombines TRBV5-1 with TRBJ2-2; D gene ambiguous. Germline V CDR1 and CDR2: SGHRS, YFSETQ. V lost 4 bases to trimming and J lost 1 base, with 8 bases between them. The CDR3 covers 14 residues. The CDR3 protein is CASSMGLNTGELFF. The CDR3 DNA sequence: TGCGCCAGCAGCATGGGCCTGAACACCGGGGAGCTGTTTTTT.

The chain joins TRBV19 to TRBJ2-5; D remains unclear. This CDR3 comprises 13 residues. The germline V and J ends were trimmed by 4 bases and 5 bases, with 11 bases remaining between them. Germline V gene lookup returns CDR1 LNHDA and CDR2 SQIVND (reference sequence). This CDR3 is CASSTQLRETQYF. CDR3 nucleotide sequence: TGTGCCAGTAGTACCCAATTGCGGGAGACCCAGTACTTC.

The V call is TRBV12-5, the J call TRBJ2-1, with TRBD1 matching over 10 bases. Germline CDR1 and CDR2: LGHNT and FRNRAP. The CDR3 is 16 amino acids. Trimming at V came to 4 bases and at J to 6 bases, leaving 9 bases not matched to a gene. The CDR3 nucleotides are TGTGCTAGTGGTTCCGCCTGGACAGGGGGTGGCAATGAGCAGTTCTTC. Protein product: CASGSAWTGGGNEQFF.

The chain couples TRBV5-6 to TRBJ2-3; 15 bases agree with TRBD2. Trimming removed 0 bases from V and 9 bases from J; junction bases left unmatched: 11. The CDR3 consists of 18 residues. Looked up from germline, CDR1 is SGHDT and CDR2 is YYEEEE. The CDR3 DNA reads TGTGCCAGCAGCTTGGGGACTAGCGGGGGGGGATCCCCACTCACGCAGTATTTT. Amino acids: CASSLGTSGGGSPLTQYF. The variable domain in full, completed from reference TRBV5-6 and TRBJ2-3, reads DAGVTQSPTHLIKTRGQQVTLRCSPKSGHDTVSWYQQALGQGPQFIFQYYEEEERQRGNFPDRFSGHQFPNYSSELNVNALLLGDSALYLCASSLGTSGGGSPLTQYFGPGTRLTVL.

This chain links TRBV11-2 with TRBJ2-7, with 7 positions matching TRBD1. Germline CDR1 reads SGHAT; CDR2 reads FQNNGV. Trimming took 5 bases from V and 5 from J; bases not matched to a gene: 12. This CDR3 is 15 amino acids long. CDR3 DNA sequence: TGTGCCAGCAGCGCAGCGAGACAGGGCCTCCACGAGCAGTACTTC. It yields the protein CASSAARQGLHEQYF.

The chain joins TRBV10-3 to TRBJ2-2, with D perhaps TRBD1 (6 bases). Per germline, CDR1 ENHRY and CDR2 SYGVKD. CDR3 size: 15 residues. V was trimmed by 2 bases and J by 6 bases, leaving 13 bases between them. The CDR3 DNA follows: TGTGCCATCAGTGAGGGCAGGGGAAGGTCCGGGGAGCTGTTTTTT. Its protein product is CAISEGRGRSGELFF.

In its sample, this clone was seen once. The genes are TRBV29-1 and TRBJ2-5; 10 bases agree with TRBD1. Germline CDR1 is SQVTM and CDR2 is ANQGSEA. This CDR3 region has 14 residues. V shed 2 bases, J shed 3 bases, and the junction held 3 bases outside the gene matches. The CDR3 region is CSVEWDRGKETQYF. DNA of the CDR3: TGCAGCGTTGAATGGGACAGGGGCAAAGAGACCCAGTACTTC.

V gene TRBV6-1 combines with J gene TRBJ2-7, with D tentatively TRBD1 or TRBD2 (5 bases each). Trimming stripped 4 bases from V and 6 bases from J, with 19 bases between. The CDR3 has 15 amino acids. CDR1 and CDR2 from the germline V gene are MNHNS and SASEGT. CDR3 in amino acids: CASSAPSGTRGEQYF. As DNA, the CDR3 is TGTGCCAGCAGTGCTCCCTCCGGGACCCGCGGCGAGCAGTACTTC.

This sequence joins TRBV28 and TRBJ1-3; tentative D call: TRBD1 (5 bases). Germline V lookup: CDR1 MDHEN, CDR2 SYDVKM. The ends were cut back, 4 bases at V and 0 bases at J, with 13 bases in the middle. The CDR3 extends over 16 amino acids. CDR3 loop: CASSSWDGSSGNTIYF. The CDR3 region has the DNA TGTGCCAGCAGTTCTTGGGACGGAAGCTCTGGAAACACCATATATTTT.

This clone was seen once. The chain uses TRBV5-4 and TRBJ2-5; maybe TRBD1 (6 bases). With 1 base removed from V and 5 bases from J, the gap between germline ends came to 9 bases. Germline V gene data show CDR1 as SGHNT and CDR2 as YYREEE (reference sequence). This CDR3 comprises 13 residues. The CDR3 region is CASSLKGVETQYF. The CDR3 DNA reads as TGTGCCAGCAGCTTGAAGGGGGTTGAGACCCAGTACTTC.

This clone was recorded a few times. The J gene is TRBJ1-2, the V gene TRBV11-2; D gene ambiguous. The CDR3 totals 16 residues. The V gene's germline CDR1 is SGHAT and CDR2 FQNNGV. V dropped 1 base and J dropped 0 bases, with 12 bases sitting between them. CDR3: CASSLGLGWANYGYTF. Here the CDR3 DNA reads TGTGCCAGCAGCTTAGGACTAGGATGGGCTAACTATGGCTACACCTTC.

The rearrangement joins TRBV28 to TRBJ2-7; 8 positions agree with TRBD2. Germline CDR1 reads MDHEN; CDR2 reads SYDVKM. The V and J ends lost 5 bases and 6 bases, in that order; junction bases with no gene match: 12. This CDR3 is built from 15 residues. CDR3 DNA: TGTGCCAGCAGTCCCCGAAAAGCGGGGGTGGGCGAGCAGTACTTC. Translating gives CASSPRKAGVGEQYF.

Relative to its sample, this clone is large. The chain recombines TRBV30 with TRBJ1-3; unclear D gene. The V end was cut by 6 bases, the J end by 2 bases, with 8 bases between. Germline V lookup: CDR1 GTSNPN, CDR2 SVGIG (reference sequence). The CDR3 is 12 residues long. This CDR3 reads CACSFTGNTIYF. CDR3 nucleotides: TGTGCCTGTTCCTTTACTGGAAACACCATATATTTT. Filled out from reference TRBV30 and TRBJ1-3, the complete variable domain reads SQTIHQWPATLVQPVGSPLSLECTVEGTSNPNLYWYRQAAGRGLQLLFYSVGIGQISSEVPQNLSASRPQDRQFILSSKKLLLSDSGFYLCACSFTGNTIYFGEGSWLTVV.